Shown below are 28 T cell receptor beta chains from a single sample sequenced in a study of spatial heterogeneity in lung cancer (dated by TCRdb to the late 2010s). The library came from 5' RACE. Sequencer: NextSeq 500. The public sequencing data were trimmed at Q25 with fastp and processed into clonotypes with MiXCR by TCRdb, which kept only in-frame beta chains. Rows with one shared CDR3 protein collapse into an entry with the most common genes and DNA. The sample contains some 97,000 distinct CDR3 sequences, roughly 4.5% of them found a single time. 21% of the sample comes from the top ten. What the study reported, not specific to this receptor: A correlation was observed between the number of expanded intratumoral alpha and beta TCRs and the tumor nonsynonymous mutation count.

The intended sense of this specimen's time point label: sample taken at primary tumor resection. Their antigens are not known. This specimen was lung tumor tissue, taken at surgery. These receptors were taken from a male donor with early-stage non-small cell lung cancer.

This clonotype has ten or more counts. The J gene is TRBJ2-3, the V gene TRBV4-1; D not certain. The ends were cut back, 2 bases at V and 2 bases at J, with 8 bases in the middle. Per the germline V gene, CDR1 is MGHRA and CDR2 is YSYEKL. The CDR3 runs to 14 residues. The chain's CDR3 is CASSQPGHTDTQYF. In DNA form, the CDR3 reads TGCGCCAGCAGCCAACCCGGGCACACAGATACGCAGTATTTT.

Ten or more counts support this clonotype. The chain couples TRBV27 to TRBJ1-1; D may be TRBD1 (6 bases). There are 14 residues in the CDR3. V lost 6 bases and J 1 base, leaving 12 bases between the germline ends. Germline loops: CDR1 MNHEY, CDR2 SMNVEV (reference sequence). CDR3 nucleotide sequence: TGTGCCAGCAGCAAGAACAGGGAGAACACTGAAGCTTTCTTT. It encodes CASSKNRENTEAFF.

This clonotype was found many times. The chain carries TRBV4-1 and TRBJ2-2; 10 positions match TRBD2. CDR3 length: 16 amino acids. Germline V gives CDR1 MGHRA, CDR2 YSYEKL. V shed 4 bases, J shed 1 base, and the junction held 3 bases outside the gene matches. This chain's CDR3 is CASSPSGRWNTGELFF. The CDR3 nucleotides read TGCGCCAGCAGCCCTAGCGGGAGATGGAACACCGGGGAGCTGTTTTTT.

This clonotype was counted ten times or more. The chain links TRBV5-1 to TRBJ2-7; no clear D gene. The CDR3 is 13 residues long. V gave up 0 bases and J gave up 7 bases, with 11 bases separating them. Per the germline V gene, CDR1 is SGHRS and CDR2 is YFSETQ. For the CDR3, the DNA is TGCGCCAGCAGCTTGGTGGCAGATGGGGAGCAGTACTTC. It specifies CASSLVADGEQYF.

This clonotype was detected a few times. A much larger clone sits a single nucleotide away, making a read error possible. The CDR3 region is CASSLDPRNYGYTF. The CDR3 nucleotides are TGCGCCAGCAGCTTGGACCCAAGGAACTATGGCTACACCTTC. The chain links TRBV5-1 to TRBJ1-2; D not certain. Germline V gene lookup returns CDR1 SGHRS and CDR2 YFSETQ. The CDR3 has 14 amino acids. Trimming took off 0 bases at V and 2 bases at J, with 8 bases between the two ends.

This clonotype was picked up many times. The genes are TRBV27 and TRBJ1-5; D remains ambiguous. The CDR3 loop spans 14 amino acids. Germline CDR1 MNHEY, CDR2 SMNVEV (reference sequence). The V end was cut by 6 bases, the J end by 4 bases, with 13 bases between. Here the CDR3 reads CASRKKGENQPQHF. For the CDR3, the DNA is TGTGCCAGCAGGAAAAAGGGCGAGAATCAGCCCCAGCATTTT.

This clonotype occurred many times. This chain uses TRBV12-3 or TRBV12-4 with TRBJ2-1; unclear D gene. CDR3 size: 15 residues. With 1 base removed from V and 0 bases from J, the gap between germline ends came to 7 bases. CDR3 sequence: CASSLVRGSYNEQFF. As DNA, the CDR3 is TGTGCCAGCAGTTTAGTGAGAGGCTCCTACAATGAGCAGTTCTTC.

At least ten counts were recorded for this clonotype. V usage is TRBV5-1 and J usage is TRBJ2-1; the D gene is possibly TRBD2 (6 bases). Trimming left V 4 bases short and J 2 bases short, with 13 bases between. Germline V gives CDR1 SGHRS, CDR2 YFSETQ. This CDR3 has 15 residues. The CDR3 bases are TGCGCCAGCAGCCCTACACGGGGGACCTACAATGAGCAGTTCTTC. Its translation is CASSPTRGTYNEQFF.

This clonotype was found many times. The CDR3 loop is CASSQALAEVYEQYF. Written as DNA, the CDR3 is TGCGCCAGCAGCCAAGCTCTAGCGGAAGTCTACGAGCAGTACTTC. The chain couples TRBV4-1 to TRBJ2-7, with 7 positions matching TRBD2. The V gene end was trimmed by 1 base and the J gene end by 3 bases; junction bases not matched to a gene: 6. CDR3 length equals 15 residues. The germline CDR1 and CDR2 sequences are MGHRA and YSYEKL.

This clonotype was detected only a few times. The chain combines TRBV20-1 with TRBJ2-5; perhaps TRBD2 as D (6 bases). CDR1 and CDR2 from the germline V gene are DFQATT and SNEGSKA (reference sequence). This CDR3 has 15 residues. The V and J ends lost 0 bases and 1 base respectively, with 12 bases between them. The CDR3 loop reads CSARDPYGGQETQYF. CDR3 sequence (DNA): TGCAGTGCTAGAGATCCATACGGGGGCCAAGAGACCCAGTACTTC.

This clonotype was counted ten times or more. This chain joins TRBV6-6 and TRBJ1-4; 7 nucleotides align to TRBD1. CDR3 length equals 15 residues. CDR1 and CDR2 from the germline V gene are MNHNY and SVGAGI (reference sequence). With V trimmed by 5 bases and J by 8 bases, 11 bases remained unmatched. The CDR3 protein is CASSHPTGVEEKLFF. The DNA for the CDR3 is TGTGCCAGCAGTCACCCCACAGGGGTCGAAGAAAAACTGTTTTTT.

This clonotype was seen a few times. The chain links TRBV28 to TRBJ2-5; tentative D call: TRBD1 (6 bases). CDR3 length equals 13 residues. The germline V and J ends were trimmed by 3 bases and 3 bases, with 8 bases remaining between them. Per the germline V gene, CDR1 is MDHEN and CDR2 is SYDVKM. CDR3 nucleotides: TGTGCCAGCAGTTTTTGGACAGAAGAGACCCAGTACTTC. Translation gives CASSFWTEETQYF.

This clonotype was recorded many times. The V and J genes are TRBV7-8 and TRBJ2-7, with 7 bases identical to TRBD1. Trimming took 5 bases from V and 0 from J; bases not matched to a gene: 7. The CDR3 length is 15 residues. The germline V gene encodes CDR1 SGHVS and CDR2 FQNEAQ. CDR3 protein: CASSVTGTASYEQYF. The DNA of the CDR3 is TGTGCCAGCAGCGTAACCGGGACAGCCTCCTACGAGCAGTACTTC.

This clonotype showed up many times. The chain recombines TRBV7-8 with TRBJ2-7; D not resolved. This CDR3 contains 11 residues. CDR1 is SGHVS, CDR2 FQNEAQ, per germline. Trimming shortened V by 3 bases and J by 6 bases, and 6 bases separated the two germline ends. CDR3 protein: CASSFLLEQYF. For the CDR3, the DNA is TGTGCCAGCAGCTTCCTCCTCGAGCAGTACTTC.

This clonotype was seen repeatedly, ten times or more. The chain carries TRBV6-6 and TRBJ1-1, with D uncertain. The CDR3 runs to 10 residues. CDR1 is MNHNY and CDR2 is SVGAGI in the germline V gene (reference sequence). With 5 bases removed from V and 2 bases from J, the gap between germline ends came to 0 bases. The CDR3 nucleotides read TGTGCCAGCAGTAACACTGAAGCTTTCTTT. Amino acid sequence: CASSNTEAFF.

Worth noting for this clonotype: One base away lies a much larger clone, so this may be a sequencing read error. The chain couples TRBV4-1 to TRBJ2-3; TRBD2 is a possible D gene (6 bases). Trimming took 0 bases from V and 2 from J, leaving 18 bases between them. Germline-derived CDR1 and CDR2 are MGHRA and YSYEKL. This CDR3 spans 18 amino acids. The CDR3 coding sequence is TGCGCCAGCAGCCAAGAAGAACAATTAGCGGATTACACAGATACGCAGTATTTT. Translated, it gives CASSQEEQLADYTDTQYF.

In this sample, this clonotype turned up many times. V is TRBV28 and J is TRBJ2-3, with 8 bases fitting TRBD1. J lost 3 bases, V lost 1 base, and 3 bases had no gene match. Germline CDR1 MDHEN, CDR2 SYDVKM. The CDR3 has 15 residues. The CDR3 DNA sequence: TGTGCCAGCAGTTTATTTACAGGGGGGACAGATACGCAGTATTTT. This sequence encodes CASSLFTGGTDTQYF.

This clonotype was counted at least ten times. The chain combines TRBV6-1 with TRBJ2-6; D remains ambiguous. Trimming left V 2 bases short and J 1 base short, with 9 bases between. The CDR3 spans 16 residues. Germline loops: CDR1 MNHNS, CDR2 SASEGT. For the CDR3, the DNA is TGTGCCAGCAGTGAATTGGCCGCGTCTGGGGCCAACGTCCTGACTTTC. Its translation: CASSELAASGANVLTF.

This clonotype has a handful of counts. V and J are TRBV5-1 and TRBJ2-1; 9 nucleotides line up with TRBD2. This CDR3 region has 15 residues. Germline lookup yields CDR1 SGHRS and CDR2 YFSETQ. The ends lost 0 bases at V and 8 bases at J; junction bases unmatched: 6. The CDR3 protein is CASSLDLAGSHEQFF. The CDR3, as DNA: TGCGCCAGCAGCTTGGATCTAGCGGGAAGTCATGAGCAGTTCTTC.

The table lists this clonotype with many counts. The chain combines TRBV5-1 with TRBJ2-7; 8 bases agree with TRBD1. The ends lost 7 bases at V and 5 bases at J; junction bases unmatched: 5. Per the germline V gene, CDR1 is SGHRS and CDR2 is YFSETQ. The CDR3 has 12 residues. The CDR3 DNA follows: TGCGCCAGCGGACAGGGTTCCCACGAGCAGTACTTC. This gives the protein CASGQGSHEQYF. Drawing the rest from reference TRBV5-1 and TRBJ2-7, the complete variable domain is KAGVTQTPRYLIKTRGQQVTLSCSPISGHRSVSWYQQTPGQGLQFLFEYFSETQRNKGNFPGRFSGRQFSNSRSEMNVSTLELGDSALYLCASGQGSHEQYFGPGTRLTVT.

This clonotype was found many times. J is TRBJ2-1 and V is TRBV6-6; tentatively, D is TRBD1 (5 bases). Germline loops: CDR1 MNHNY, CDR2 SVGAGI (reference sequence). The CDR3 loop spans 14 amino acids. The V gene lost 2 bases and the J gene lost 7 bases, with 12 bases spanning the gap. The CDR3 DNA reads TGTGCCAGCAGTTACCCATCCAGGGCGAATGAGCAGTTCTTC. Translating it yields CASSYPSRANEQFF.

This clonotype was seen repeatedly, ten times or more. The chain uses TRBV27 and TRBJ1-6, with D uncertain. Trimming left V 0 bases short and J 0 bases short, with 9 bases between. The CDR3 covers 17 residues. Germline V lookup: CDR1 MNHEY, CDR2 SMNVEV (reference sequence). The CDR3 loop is CASSLSHRSSYNSPLHF. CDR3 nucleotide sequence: TGTGCCAGCAGTTTATCGCATCGCAGCTCCTATAATTCACCCCTCCACTTT.

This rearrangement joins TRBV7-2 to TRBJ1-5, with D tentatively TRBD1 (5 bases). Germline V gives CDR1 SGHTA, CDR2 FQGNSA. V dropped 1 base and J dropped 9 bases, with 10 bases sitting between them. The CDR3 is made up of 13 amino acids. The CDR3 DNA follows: TGTGCCAGCAGCTTAGAAGGGGCCCGGCCCCAGCATTTT. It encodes CASSLEGARPQHF.

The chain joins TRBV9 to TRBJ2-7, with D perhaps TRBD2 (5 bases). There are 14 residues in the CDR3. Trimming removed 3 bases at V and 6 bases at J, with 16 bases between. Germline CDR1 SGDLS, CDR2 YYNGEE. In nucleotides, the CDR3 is TGTGCCAGCAGCGCGCAAATCACTAGTTCCGAGCAGTACTTC. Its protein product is CASSAQITSSEQYF.

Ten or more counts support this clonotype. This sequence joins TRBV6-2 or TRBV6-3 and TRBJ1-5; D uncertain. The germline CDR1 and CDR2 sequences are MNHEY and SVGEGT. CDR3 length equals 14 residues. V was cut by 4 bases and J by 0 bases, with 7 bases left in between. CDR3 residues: CASSSPDSNQPQHF. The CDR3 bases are TGTGCCAGCAGTTCCCCGGATAGCAATCAGCCCCAGCATTTT.

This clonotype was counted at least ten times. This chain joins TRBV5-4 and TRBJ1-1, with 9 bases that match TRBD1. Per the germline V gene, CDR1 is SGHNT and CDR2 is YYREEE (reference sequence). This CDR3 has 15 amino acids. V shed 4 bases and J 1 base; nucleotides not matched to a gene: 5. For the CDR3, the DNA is TGTGCCAGCAGCACCAGGGACAGGGCGAACACTGAAGCTTTCTTT. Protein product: CASSTRDRANTEAFF.

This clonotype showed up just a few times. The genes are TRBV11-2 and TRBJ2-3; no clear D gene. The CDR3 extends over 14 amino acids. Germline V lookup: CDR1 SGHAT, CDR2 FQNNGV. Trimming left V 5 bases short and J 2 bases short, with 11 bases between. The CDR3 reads CASSLGPITDTQYF. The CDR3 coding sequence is TGTGCCAGCAGCCTTGGACCAATCACAGATACGCAGTATTTT.

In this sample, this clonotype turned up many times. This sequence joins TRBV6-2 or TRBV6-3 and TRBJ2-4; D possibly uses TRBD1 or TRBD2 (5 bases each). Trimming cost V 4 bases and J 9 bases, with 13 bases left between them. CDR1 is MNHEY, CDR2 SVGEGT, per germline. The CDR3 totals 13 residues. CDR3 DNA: TGTGCCAGCAGTTCCTCCAAGGGGAGCATTCAGTACTTC. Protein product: CASSSSKGSIQYF.